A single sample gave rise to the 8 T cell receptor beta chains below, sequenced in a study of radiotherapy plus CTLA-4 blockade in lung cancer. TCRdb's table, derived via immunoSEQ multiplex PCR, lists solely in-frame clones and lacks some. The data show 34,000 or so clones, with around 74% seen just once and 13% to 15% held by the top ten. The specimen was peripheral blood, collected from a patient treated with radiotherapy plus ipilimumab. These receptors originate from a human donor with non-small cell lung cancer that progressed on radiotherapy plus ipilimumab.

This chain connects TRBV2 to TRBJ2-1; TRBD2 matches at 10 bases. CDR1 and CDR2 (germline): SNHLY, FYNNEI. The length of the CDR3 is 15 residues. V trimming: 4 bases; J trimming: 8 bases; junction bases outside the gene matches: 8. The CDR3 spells CASSGPSGSWDEQFF. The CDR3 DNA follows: TGTGCCAGCAGTGGACCTAGCGGGAGTTGGGATGAGCAGTTCTTC.

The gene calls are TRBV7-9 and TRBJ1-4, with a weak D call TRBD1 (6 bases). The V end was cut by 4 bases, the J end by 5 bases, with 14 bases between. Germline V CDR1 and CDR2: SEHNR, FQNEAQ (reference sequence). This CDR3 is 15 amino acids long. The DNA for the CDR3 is TGTGCCAGCAGCTCGAGGACAGTACCGAATGAAAAACTGTTTTTT. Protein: CASSSRTVPNEKLFF.

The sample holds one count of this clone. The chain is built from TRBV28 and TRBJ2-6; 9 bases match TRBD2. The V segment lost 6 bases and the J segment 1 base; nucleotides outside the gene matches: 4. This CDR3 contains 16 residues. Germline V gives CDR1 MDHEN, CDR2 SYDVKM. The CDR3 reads CASRKSGRSGANVLTF. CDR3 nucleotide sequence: TGTGCCAGCAGGAAAAGCGGGAGGTCTGGGGCCAACGTCCTGACTTTC. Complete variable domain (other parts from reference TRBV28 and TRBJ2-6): DVKVTQSSRYLVKRTGEKVFLECVQDMDHENMFWYRQDPGLGLRLIYFSYDVKMKEKGDIPEGYSVSREKKERFSLILESASTNQTSMYLCASRKSGRSGANVLTFGAGSRLTVL.

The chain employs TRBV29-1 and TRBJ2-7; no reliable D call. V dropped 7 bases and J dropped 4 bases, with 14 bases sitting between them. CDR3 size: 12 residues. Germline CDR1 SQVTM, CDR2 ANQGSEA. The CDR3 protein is CSAGPRQYEQYF. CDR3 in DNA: TGCAGCGCTGGGCCGCGCCAGTACGAGCAGTACTTC.

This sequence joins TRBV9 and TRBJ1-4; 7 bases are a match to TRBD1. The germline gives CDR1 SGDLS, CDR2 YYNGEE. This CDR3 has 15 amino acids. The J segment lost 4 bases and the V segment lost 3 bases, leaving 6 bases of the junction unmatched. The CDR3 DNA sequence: TGTGCCAGCAGCGGACAGACAGGGAATAATGAAAAACTGTTTTTT. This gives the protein CASSGQTGNNEKLFF.

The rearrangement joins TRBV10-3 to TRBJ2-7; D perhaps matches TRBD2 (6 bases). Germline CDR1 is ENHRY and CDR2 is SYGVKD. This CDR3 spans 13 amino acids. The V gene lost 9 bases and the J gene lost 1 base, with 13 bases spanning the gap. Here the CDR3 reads CAIGTPQSYEQYF. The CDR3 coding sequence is TGTGCCATAGGGACTCCACAGTCCTACGAGCAGTACTTC.

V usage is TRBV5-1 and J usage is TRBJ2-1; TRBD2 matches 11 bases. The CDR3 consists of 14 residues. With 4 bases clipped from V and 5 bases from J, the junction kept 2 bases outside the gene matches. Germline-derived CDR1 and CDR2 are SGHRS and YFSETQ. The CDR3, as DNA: TGCGCCAGCAGCCCGGGACTAGCGGACAATGAGCAGTTCTTC. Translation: CASSPGLADNEQFF.

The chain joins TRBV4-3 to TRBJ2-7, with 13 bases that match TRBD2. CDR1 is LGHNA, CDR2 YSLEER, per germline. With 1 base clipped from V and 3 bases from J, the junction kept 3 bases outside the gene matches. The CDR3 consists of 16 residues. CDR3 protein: CASSQGGTSGDYEQYF. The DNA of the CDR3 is TGCGCCAGCAGCCAAGGTGGGACTAGCGGGGACTACGAGCAGTACTTC.